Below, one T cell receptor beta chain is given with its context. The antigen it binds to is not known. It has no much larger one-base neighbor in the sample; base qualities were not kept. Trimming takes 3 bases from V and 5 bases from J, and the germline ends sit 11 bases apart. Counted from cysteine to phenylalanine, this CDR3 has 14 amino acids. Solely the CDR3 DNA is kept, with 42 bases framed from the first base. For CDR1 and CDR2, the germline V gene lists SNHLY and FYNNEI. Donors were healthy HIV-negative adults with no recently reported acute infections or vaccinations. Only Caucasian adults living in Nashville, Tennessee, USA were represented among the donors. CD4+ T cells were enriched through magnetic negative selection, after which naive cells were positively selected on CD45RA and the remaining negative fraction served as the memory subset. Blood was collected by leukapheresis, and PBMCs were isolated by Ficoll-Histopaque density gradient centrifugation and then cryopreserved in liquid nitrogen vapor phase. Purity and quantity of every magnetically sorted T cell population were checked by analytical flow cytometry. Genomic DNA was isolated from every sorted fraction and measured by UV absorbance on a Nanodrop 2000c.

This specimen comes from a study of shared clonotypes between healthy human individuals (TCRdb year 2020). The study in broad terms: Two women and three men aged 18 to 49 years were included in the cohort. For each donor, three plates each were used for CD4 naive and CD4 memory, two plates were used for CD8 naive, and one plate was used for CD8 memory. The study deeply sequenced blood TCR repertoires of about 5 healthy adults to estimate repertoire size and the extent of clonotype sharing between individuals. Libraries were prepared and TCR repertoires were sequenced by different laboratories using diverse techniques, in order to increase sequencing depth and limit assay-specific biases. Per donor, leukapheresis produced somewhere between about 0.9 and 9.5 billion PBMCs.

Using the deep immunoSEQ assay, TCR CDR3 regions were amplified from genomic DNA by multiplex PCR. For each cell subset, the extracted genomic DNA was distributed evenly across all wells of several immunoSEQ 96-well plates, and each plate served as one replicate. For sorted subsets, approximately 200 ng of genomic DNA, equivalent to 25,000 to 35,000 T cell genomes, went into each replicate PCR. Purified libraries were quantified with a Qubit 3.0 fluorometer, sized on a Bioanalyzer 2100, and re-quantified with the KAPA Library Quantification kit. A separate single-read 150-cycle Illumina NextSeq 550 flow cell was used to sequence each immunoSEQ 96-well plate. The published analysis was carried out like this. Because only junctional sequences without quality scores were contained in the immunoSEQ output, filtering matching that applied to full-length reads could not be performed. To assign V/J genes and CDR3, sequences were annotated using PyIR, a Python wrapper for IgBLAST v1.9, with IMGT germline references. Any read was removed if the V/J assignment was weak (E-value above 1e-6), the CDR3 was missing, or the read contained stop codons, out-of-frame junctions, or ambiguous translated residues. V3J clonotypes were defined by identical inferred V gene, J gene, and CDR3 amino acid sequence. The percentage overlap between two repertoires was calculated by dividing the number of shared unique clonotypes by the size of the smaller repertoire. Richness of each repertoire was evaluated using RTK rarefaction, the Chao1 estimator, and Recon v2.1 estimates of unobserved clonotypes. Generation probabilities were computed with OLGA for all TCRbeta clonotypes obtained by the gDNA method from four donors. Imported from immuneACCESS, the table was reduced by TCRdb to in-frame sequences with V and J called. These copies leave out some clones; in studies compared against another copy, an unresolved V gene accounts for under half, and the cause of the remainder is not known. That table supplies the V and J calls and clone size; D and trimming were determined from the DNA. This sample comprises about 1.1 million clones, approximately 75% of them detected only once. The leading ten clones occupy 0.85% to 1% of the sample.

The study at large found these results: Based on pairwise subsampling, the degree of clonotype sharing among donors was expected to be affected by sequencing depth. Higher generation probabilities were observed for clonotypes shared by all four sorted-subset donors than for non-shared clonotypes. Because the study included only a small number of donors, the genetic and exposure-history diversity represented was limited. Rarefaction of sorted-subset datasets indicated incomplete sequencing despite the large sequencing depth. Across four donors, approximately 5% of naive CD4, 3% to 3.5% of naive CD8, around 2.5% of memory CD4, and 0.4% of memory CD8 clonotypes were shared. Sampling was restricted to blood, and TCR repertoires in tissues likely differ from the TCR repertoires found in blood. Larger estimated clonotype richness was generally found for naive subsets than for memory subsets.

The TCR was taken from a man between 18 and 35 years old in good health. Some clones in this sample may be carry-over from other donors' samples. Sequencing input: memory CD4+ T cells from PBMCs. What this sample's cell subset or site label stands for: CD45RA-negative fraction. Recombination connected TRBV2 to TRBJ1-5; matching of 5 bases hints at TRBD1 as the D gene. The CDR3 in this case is CASSDRARYQPQHF. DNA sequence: TGTGCCAGCAGTGACAGGGCTCGGTATCAGCCCCAGCATTTT.